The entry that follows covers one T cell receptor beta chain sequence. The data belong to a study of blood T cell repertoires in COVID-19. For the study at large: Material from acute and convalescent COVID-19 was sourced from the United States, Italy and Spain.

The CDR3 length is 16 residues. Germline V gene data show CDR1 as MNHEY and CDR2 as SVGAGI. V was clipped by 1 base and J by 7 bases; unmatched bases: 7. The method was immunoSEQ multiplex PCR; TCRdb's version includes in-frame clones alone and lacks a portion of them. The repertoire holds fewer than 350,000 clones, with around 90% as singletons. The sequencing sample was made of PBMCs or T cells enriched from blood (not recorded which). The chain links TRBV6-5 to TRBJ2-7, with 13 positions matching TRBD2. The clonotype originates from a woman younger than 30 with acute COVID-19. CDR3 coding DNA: TGTGCCAGCAGTTACTTCGGGACTAGCGGGAATCGGGAGCAGTACTTC. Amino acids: CASSYFGTSGNREQYF.